This T cell receptor beta chain comes out of a study of metastatic and nonmetastatic thyroid tumors. About the research overall: Repertoires were compared across blood and tumor or nodule tissue from malignant and benign thyroid patients.

Among the patients, none had received any treatment before thyroid surgery. This clone was observed a few times. The CDR3 is 13 amino acids. The V gene lost 4 bases and the J gene lost 8 bases, with 9 bases spanning the gap. The V gene's germline CDR1 is LNHNV and CDR2 YYDKDF (reference sequence). Methods used by the authors: Using the CDR3 differences seen across clinicopathological groups, the authors built a distant-metastasis classifier for papillary thyroid cancer, which was meant to discriminate distant-metastatic patients. TCRdb reprocessed the PCR reads via MiXCR. The V and J calls shown here were made by TCRdb, not taken from the authors' results. The data contain about 15,000 clones, less than 30% of them singletons.

The TCR was taken from a male donor with papillary thyroid cancer or a benign thyroid nodule (not recorded which). Some clones in this sample may be carry-over from other donors' samples. The chain combines TRBV15 with TRBJ1-6; D not certain. The sample consisted of tumor tissue. The CDR3 coding sequence is TGTGCCACCAGCAAGGGAGTCGATTCACCCCTCCACTTT. Translating gives CATSKGVDSPLHF.